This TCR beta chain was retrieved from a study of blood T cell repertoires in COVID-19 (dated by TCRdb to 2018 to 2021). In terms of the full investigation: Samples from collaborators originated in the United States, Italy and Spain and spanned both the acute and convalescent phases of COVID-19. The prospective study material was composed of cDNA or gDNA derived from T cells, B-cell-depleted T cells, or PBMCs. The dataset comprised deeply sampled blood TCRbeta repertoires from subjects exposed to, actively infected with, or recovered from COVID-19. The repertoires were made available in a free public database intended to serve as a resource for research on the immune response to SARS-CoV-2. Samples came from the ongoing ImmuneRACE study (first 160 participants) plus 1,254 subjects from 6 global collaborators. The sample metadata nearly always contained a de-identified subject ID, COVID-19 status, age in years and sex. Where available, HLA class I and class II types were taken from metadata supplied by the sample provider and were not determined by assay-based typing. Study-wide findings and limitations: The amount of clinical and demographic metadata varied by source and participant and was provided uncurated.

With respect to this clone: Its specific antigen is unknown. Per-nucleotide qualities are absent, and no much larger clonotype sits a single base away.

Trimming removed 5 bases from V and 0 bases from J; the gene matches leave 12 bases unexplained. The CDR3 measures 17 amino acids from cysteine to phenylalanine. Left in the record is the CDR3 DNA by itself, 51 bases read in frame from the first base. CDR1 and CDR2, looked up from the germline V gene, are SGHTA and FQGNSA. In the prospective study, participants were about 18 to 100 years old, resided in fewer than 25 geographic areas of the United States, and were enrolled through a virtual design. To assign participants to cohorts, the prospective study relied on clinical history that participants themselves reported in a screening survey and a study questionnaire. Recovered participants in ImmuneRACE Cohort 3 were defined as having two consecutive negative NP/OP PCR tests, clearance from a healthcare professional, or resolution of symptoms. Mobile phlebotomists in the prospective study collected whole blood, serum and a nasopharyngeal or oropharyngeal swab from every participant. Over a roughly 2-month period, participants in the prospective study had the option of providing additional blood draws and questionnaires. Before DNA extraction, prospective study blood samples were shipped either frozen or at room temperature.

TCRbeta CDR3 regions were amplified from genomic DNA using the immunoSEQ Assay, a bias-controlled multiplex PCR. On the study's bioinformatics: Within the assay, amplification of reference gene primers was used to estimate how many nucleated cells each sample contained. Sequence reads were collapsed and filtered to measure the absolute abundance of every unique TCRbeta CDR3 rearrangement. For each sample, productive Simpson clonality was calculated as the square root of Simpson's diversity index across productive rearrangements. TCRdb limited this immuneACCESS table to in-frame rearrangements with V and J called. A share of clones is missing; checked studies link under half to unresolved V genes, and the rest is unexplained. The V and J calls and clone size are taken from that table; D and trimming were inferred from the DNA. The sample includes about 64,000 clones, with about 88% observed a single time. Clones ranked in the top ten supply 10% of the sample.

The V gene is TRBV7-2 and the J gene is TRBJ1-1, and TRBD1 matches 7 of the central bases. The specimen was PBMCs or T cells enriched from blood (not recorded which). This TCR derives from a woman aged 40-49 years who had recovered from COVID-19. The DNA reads TGTGCCAGCAGCCAGGGGGTTGGGGGATCCCTGAACACTGAAGCTTTCTTT. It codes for CASSQGVGGSLNTEAFF.